Included here is one T cell receptor (beta chain) sequence, with context. Every contributor of samples was a Caucasian grown-up residing in Nashville, Tennessee. The CDR3 runs 16 residues. V shed 7 bases and J 2 bases; nucleotides not matched to a gene: 11. Germline V gives CDR1 MDHEN, CDR2 SYDVKM. Authors' data handling: ImmunoSEQ junction-only sequences lacked quality scores, so their filtering differed. TCRdb keeps only in-frame clones here, not all; method: immunoSEQ multiplex PCR. The V and J calls and the clone size are those of that table, but D and trimming were determined from the DNA. The data hold about half a million clones, with over 70% observed a single time. This sample was included in a study of shared clonotypes between healthy human individuals.

V and J are TRBV28 and TRBJ1-5; 7 bases map to TRBD1. This clonotype was sampled from a woman aged 40 to 55 in good health. Some clones in this sample may be carry-over from other donors' samples. Sequenced input: PBMCs. CDR3 sequence (DNA): TGTGCCAGCAACCCGAACCCAGGGGGGGGCAATCAGCCCCAGCATTTT. It is translated as CASNPNPGGGNQPQHF.